The T cell receptor (beta chain) under discussion was sequenced for a study of tumor and adjacent non-tumor tissue in lung cancer. TCRbeta libraries were built with three rounds of nested PCR, modified from ARM-PCR. TCRdb processed the multiplex PCR reads anew with MiXCR; each CDR3 protein has one entry. The table records about 110,000 distinct CDR3 sequences, approximately 84% of them present only once. The template was RNA from unsorted bulk tissue. This TCR was recovered from a man between 65 and 85 years old with non-small cell lung cancer. The sequenced material came from lung tumor tissue.

The DNA for the CDR3 is TGCAGCGTGTTCGGACCGGGAACTAAAACCGAAGCTTTCTTT. Protein sequence: CSVFGPGTKTEAFF. The chain uses TRBV29-1 and TRBJ1-1; D is undetermined. The germline V and J ends were trimmed by 6 bases and 8 bases, with 22 bases remaining between them. Germline CDR1 and CDR2: SQVTM and ANQGSEA. The CDR3 loop spans 14 amino acids.